This T cell receptor beta chain comes out of a study of CD8+ T cells in alopecia areata. This clone was recorded a few times. RNA, once extracted, was reverse transcribed into cDNA for use as the sequencing template. Produced via immunoSEQ multiplex PCR; TCRdb's table is partial and in-frame only. The sample carries roughly 140,000 clones, around two thirds recorded once. Trimming pared 6 bases from V and 2 bases from J, leaving 9 bases between. Germline CDR1 MDHEN, CDR2 SYDVKM. The CDR3 spans 13 residues. This TCR derives from a human donor in good health. The chain uses TRBV28 and TRBJ2-3; a possible D gene is TRBD2 (6 bases). The sequencing sample was made of CD8+ T cells sorted from blood. The DNA for the CDR3 is TGTGCCAGCAGCGGAGGGGCCACAGATACGCAGTATTTT. Protein sequence: CASSGGATDTQYF.